These 6 T cell receptor beta chains came from one sample sequenced in a study of PD-1 blockade in classical Hodgkin lymphoma. Brentuximab vedotin exposure varied, and every patient relapsed after autologous stem cell transplantation. Assay used: immunoSEQ multiplex PCR; TCRdb lists only in-frame clones, some missing. The data show around 20,000 clones, about 80% seen once. The material was peripheral blood mononuclear cells (PBMCs), obtained before the second cycle of nivolumab. The receptor set was obtained from a human donor with classical Hodgkin lymphoma.

The chain links TRBV11-2 to TRBJ1-6, with 7 bases that match TRBD1. The junction had 14 bases not matched to a gene; V was cut back by 3 bases and J by 12 bases. The germline gives CDR1 SGHAT, CDR2 FQNNGV. The CDR3 sequence is 16 residues long. As DNA, the CDR3 is TGTGCCAGCAGCTTCGGGACAGACGGGGTAATCAGACCCCTCCACTTT. Translation gives CASSFGTDGVIRPLHF.

The chain couples TRBV7-9 to TRBJ1-2, with 9 bases that match TRBD1. This CDR3 has 14 amino acids. V lost 5 bases and J lost 8; bases outside the gene matches: 9. Per germline, CDR1 SEHNR and CDR2 FQNEAQ (reference sequence). In nucleotides, the CDR3 is TGTGCCAGCAGCCAAGGGACAGGGTTGCGGGGCTACACCTTC. Protein product: CASSQGTGLRGYTF.

The chain couples TRBV14 to TRBJ1-4, with D perhaps TRBD1 (6 bases). CDR3 length: 17 residues. The ends were cut back, 1 base at V and 4 bases at J, with 16 bases in the middle. Per germline, CDR1 SGHDN and CDR2 FVKESK. The CDR3 sequence is CASSQGQGIGRNEKLFF. DNA for the CDR3: TGTGCCAGCAGCCAAGGCCAGGGGATAGGCCGTAATGAAAAACTGTTTTTT.

CDR3 in amino acids: CASSSFSSMDRGGREQYF. For the CDR3, the DNA is TGTGCCAGCAGTTCCTTTTCGAGCATGGACAGGGGGGGGCGCGAGCAGTACTTC. This chain links TRBV28 with TRBJ2-7, with 10 bases lining up with TRBD1. Unmatched junction bases numbered 18, after V lost 4 bases and J lost 6 bases. CDR3 size: 18 residues. Germline CDR1 is MDHEN and CDR2 is SYDVKM.

This sequence joins TRBV5-6 and TRBJ2-7, with 7 bases aligning to TRBD2. The V gene's germline CDR1 is SGHDT and CDR2 YYEEEE. The ends lost 4 bases at V and 3 bases at J; junction bases unmatched: 7. This CDR3 spans 14 amino acids. CDR3 DNA sequence: TGTGCCAGCAGCCCCGGGGGGACGGACTACGAGCAGTACTTC. It codes for CASSPGGTDYEQYF.

The chain uses TRBV23-1 and TRBJ1-1; a possible D gene is TRBD1 (5 bases). TRBV23-1 is an open reading frame, and its role is uncertain. Trimming took 3 bases from V and 0 from J, leaving 17 bases between them. CDR3 length equals 17 residues. The CDR3 DNA is TGCGCCAGCAGTCATCCAGGGTGCCCCTCCATGAACACTGAAGCTTTCTTT. It translates to CASSHPGCPSMNTEAFF.